These 20 T cell receptor beta chains originate from one sample sequenced in a study of blood T cell repertoires in COVID-19. Libraries were prepared by immunoSEQ multiplex PCR; TCRdb keeps only in-frame clonotypes and omits some of them. The sample consists of under 300,000 clones, 89% of them appearing once. Sequencing was performed on PBMCs or T cells enriched from blood (not recorded which). All receptors come from a woman aged 55-75 years who had recovered from COVID-19.

This chain joins TRBV18 and TRBJ1-6; 10 bases fit TRBD1. The CDR3 is 16 residues long. Germline values: CDR1 KGHSH, CDR2 LQKENI. V was clipped by 5 bases and J by 5 bases; unmatched bases: 6. CDR3 DNA: TGTGCCAGCTCATCGCGACAGGGGGCGAATAATTCACCCCTCCACTTT. Translated: CASSSRQGANNSPLHF.

This chain links TRBV7-3 with TRBJ2-1, with TRBD2 identical over 14 bases. CDR3 length: 15 residues. Germline trimming cut 2 bases from V and 13 bases from J; bases unmatched to any gene: 7. CDR1 is SGHTA and CDR2 is FQGTGA in the germline V gene. CDR3 region: CASSLEAGLAGAQFF. Written as DNA, the CDR3 is TGTGCCAGCAGCTTAGAGGCGGGACTAGCGGGAGCACAGTTCTTC.

This clone was observed once. The chain links TRBV2 to TRBJ1-1; D gene unclear. V was shortened by 5 bases and J by 7 bases, with 14 bases between the two germline ends. This CDR3 is 13 amino acids long. Germline CDR1 and CDR2: SNHLY and FYNNEI. DNA of the CDR3: TGTGCCAGCAGTAATGCCCTCCTCGGTGAAGCTTTCTTT. Protein product: CASSNALLGEAFF.

V and J are TRBV30 and TRBJ2-7, with D maybe TRBD1 (5 bases). This CDR3 comprises 14 residues. Germline lookup yields CDR1 GTSNPN and CDR2 SVGIG (reference sequence). Trimming removed 4 bases at V and 5 bases at J, with 18 bases between. CDR3 sequence reads: CAWTRTPQGNEQYF. The CDR3 bases are TGTGCCTGGACCAGAACCCCCCAGGGAAACGAGCAGTACTTC.

The gene calls are TRBV27 and TRBJ2-2; TRBD2 matches at 7 bases. This CDR3 spans 14 amino acids. V trimming: 8 bases; J trimming: 6 bases; junction bases outside the gene matches: 9. Germline V lookup: CDR1 MNHEY, CDR2 SMNVEV (reference sequence). The CDR3 DNA is TGTGCCAGCGGTTGGGCGGGAGTGGCCGGGGAGCTGTTTTTT. It yields the protein CASGWAGVAGELFF.

The chain is built from TRBV2 and TRBJ1-6; the D is unclear. Between the trimmed V and J ends, which lost 1 base and 6 bases, there was a span of 7 bases. CDR3 length equals 14 residues. Per the germline V gene, CDR1 is SNHLY and CDR2 is FYNNEI. The CDR3 DNA is TGTGCCAGCAGTGAAGGACAATCTAATTCACCCCTCCACTTT. Residues: CASSEGQSNSPLHF.

The chain carries TRBV4-1 and TRBJ2-2; 10 bases agree with TRBD2. Losses at the gene ends were 3 bases for V and 3 bases for J; bases not matched to a gene: 10. Germline V gene lookup returns CDR1 MGHRA and CDR2 YSYEKL. CDR3 length: 18 residues. In DNA, the CDR3 is TGCGCCAGCAGCCACTTGATCCAAAGCGGGGGGGACACCGGGGAGCTGTTTTTT. It codes for CASSHLIQSGGDTGELFF.

CDR3 coding DNA: TGTGCCAGCAGCCAAGATCGAGGGGGAAGGGCCAACTATGGCTACACCTTC. Residues: CASSQDRGGRANYGYTF. The V and J genes are TRBV3-1 (or the pseudogene TRBV3-2) and TRBJ1-2, with D possibly matching TRBD1 (6 bases). Germline V gene data show CDR1 as LGHDT and CDR2 as YNNKEL (reference sequence). Trimming stripped 0 bases from V and 2 bases from J, with 16 bases between. This CDR3 comprises 17 residues.

The chain has TRBV18 and TRBJ2-6, with D unclear. Germline V gene lookup returns CDR1 KGHSH and CDR2 LQKENI. V was cut by 0 bases and J by 4 bases, with 10 bases left in between. This CDR3 has 16 amino acids. Here the CDR3 reads CASSPPGRSGANVLTF. The CDR3 coding sequence is TGTGCCAGCTCACCACCGGGCCGATCGGGGGCCAACGTCCTGACTTTC.

The V gene is TRBV7-9, the J gene TRBJ1-5; no clear D. CDR1 is SEHNR, CDR2 FQNEAQ, per germline (reference sequence). V lost 5 bases, J lost 5 bases, and 7 bases lay in between. CDR3 length equals 12 residues. The CDR3 DNA is TGTGCCAGCAGCCGCGGGGATCAGCCCCAGCATTTT. It translates to CASSRGDQPQHF.

The V gene is TRBV5-1, the J gene TRBJ1-3; TRBD1 is a possible D gene (5 bases). This CDR3 has 14 residues. The germline V gene encodes CDR1 SGHRS and CDR2 YFSETQ. Trimming removed 4 bases from V and 3 bases from J, with 11 bases in between. The CDR3 loop reads CASSAGPIGNTIYF. The CDR3 nucleotides read TGCGCCAGCAGCGCGGGACCTATTGGAAACACCATATATTTT. The whole variable domain, remainder taken from reference TRBV5-1 and TRBJ1-3, is KAGVTQTPRYLIKTRGQQVTLSCSPISGHRSVSWYQQTPGQGLQFLFEYFSETQRNKGNFPGRFSGRQFSNSRSEMNVSTLELGDSALYLCASSAGPIGNTIYFGEGSWLTVV.

This clone was seen only once. The CDR3 spells CASRITTDPPYF. CDR3 sequence (DNA): TGTGCCAGCAGAATAACGACAGACCCTCCGTACTTC. The genes are TRBV28 and TRBJ2-5, with D perhaps TRBD1 (5 bases). The CDR3 spans 12 residues. Germline assignment: CDR1 MDHEN and CDR2 SYDVKM. V lost 6 bases, J lost 13 bases, and 18 bases lay in between. The full variable domain, rest sourced from reference TRBV28 and TRBJ2-5, is DVKVTQSSRYLVKRTGEKVFLECVQDMDHENMFWYRQDPGLGLRLIYFSYDVKMKEKGDIPEGYSVSREKKERFSLILESASTNQTSMYLCASRITTDPPYFGPGTRLLVL.

This chain connects TRBV30 to TRBJ1-4, with TRBD1 as a possible D gene (6 bases). V was shortened by 2 bases and J by 0 bases, with 13 bases between the two germline ends. Looked up from germline, CDR1 is GTSNPN and CDR2 is SVGIG (reference sequence). The CDR3 consists of 16 residues. CDR3 residues: CAWSLGEGATNEKLFF. CDR3 in DNA: TGTGCCTGGAGTTTAGGGGAGGGGGCAACTAATGAAAAACTGTTTTTT.

The chain joins TRBV3-1 (or the pseudogene TRBV3-2) to TRBJ2-3; 7 bases match TRBD2. J was trimmed by 3 bases and V by 1 base; bases with no gene match: 10. Germline CDR1 LGHDT, CDR2 YNNKEL (reference sequence). This CDR3 contains 17 residues. In DNA, the CDR3 is TGTGCCAGCAGCCAAGGTTCCAGGCTAGCGGAAACAGATACGCAGTATTTT. Protein: CASSQGSRLAETDTQYF.

V gene TRBV7-3 combines with J gene TRBJ2-7; 7 bases align to TRBD1. The V gene's germline CDR1 is SGHTA and CDR2 FQGTGA. The V gene end was trimmed by 5 bases and the J gene end by 6 bases; junction bases not matched to a gene: 4. The length of the CDR3 is 12 residues. CDR3 nucleotides: TGTGCCAGCAGCATCAACAGGGGCGAGCAGTACTTC. Amino acid sequence: CASSINRGEQYF.

The chain has TRBV5-4 and TRBJ1-4, with 8 bases matching TRBD1. Germline trimming cut 4 bases from V and 4 bases from J; bases unmatched to any gene: 6. The germline gives CDR1 SGHNT, CDR2 YYREEE (reference sequence). This CDR3 is 15 amino acids long. CDR3 loop: CASSDGQGINEKLFF. The CDR3 DNA follows: TGTGCCAGCAGCGATGGACAGGGTATTAATGAAAAACTGTTTTTT.

This clone was observed a single time. The chain combines TRBV30 with TRBJ1-2, with 9 nucleotides matching TRBD1. J lost 7 bases, V lost 2 bases, and 8 bases had no gene match. Germline V lookup: CDR1 GTSNPN, CDR2 SVGIG (reference sequence). This CDR3 contains 14 residues. This CDR3 is CAWSNQQGAFGYTF. The CDR3 coding sequence is TGTGCCTGGAGTAATCAACAGGGGGCATTTGGCTACACCTTC.

The gene calls are TRBV28 and TRBJ1-5; TRBD1 matches 8 bases. Trimming at V came to 7 bases and at J to 3 bases, leaving 8 bases not matched to a gene. CDR3 length equals 15 residues. From germline, CDR1 is MDHEN and CDR2 SYDVKM. This chain's CDR3 is CASKQGTGDNQPQHF. In DNA, the CDR3 is TGTGCCAGCAAACAAGGGACAGGAGACAATCAGCCCCAGCATTTT.

The chain recombines TRBV29-1 with TRBJ2-1; 11 nucleotides agree with TRBD2. Unmatched junction bases numbered 7, after V lost 4 bases and J lost 8 bases. This CDR3 region has 14 residues. CDR1 is SQVTM, CDR2 ANQGSEA, per germline. For the CDR3, the DNA is TGCAGCGTTGGTCTAGCGGGAGGCCGGGATGAGCAGTTCTTC. Translation: CSVGLAGGRDEQFF.

This chain joins TRBV5-5 and TRBJ1-3, with D maybe TRBD1 (6 bases). Germline CDR1 reads SGHKS; CDR2 reads YYEKEE (reference sequence). This CDR3 spans 15 amino acids. Trimming left V 4 bases short and J 3 bases short, with 14 bases between. The CDR3 loop reads CASSASGAGGNTIYF. The CDR3 nucleotides read TGTGCCAGCAGCGCCTCAGGGGCAGGTGGAAACACCATATATTTT. The variable domain in full, completed from reference TRBV5-5 and TRBJ1-3, reads DAGVTQSPTHLIKTRGQQVTLRCSPISGHKSVSWYQQVLGQGPQFIFQYYEKEERGRGNFPDRFSARQFPNYSSELNVNALLLGDSALYLCASSASGAGGNTIYFGEGSWLTVV.